This TCR beta chain was retrieved from a study of cytotoxic CD8 clonotypes in ibrutinib-treated CLL (dated by TCRdb to the early 2020s). A note on the overall study: The cohort included more than 14 treatment-naive and eleven to twelve relapsed/refractory patients; some 18 were IGHV unmutated. Responses were partial in 24 patients and complete in 2; after median approximately 5.5 years follow-up, some 14 stayed in remission and about twelve progressed. Samples at response were collected after a median of around twelve months of treatment, with a range of 6 to 36 months. Samples averaged roughly 260,000 productive templates and more than 85,000 productive rearrangements. Of the 85 to 90 participants in the trial, about two dozen had longitudinal samples available. Cryopreserved peripheral blood mononuclear cells were collected at three points: before therapy, at response, and at either sustained remission or disease progression. Patients were still on ibrutinib when every remission and progressive disease sample was collected. Overall study outcomes, separate from this receptor: Public clonotypes were rare and either shrank or stayed stable during treatment, and the rise in clonality at ibrutinib response reflected expansion of private clonotypes. Baseline clonality was found to be higher than that of age-matched healthy donors and was strongly correlated with circulating CD8+ T-cell counts. An increase in clonality was observed at ibrutinib response, with clonality remaining stable during sustained remission and falling back toward baseline at progression. Sampling times were not matched between sustained-remission and progressing patients, and lymph node repertoires were not studied.

A MiSeq instrument was used for deep resolution sequencing, which targeted depths ranging from 1 in 1 million up to 1 in 200,000 T cells, with coverage averaging 10x for each clonotype. TCR beta libraries were generated with the immunoSEQ hsTCRB Kit. On the authors' methods: ImmunoSEQ Data Assistant and ImmunoSEQ Analyzer were used for data analysis, and V, D and J genes were assigned according to IMGT definitions. Clonality was computed as one minus normalized Shannon entropy of productive rearrangement frequencies, ranging from 0 to 1. Public clonotype analysis was restricted to overrepresented clonotypes comprising at least 0.05% of each patient's repertoire. Around 12 age-matched healthy donor repertoires from immuneACCESS were used as controls for clonality. In TCRdb, the immuneACCESS table is reduced to in-frame sequences with V and J assigned. These tables do not hold every clone; where another copy was compared, an unresolved V gene accounts for under half, and the others remain unexplained. Clonal size and the V and J genes are those of that table, whereas D and trimming came from the DNA. The table for this sample lists approximately 140,000 clones; roughly 80% of them were counted only once. 25% to 30% of the sample rests with the top ten.

The time point label for this specimen denotes: 12 months on ibrutinib. For TCR beta library preparation, roughly 2.2 micrograms of genomic DNA were isolated from cryopreserved PBMCs. Longitudinal blood samples from CLL patients receiving ibrutinib monotherapy were subjected to high-throughput TCR beta sequencing. Patients were enrolled in a phase 2 open-label single-center ibrutinib monotherapy trial. The CDR3 sequence holds 13 residues, the cysteine and phenylalanine included. Here the CDR3 DNA is all that survives: 39 bases in frame from base 1. The germline V gene sets CDR1 to SGDLS and CDR2 to YYNGEE. About this clone itself: Its recognized antigen is unknown. Germline is not matched at one junction end, which may reflect a read error.

This clonotype was obtained from a human donor with chronic lymphocytic leukemia. The chain uses TRBV9 and TRBJ2-7, with 11 bases aligning to TRBD2. The sequencing used PBMCs, collected after 12 months of ibrutinib treatment. The DNA sequence follows: TGTGCCAGCAGCGACGGACTAGCGGGCTCTAGCCTCTTC. This translates into CASSDGLAGSSLF.